This T cell receptor (beta chain) derives from a study of cytomegalovirus exposure and HLA in healthy donors. The study ran its PCR with 60 Vbeta and 13 Jbeta primers. Produced via immunoSEQ multiplex PCR; TCRdb's table is partial and in-frame only. This sample carries some 120,000 clones, 75% to 85% of them seen once, and the ten largest clones take 1.5% to 2%. This clone was observed a few times. J gave up 9 bases and V 4 bases, and 5 bases lay outside the gene matches. CDR3 length: 15 residues. CDR1 and CDR2 from the germline V gene are MNHNY and SVGAGI (reference sequence). The chain has TRBV6-6 and TRBJ2-1, with 14 bases identical to TRBD2. The sample taken for sequencing was PBMCs. The source is a man in his forties or fifties in good health and CMV-seronegative. CDR3 DNA: TGTGCCAGCAGTTCGGGACTAGCGGGAGTCAGTGAGCAGTTCTTC. It encodes CASSSGLAGVSEQFF.